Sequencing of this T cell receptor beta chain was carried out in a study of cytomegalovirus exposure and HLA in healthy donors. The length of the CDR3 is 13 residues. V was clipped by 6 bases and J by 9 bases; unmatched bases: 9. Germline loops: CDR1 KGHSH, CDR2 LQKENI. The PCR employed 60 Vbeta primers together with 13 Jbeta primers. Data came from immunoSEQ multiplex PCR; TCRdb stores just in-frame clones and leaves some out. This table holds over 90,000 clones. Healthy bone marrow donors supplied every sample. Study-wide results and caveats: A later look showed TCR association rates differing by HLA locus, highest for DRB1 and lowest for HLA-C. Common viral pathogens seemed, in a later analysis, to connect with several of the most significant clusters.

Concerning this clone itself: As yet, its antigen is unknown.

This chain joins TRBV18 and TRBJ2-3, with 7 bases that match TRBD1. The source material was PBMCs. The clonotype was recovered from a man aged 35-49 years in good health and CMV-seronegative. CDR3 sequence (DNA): TGTGCCAGCTCTCGGGACAGAAGTGACACGCAGTATTTT. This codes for CASSRDRSDTQYF.